A single sample is the source of the 14 T cell receptor beta chains below, sequenced in a study of T cell responses to AZD1222 COVID-19 vaccine. Some clones are missing from TCRdb's copy, which holds only in-frame ones; the method was immunoSEQ multiplex PCR. There are fewer than 90,000 clones in the sample; approximately 86% occur only once, and 5.5% to 6% lies in the top ten. Here the sequenced sample was peripheral blood, taken 28 days after the second AZD1222 dose. These receptors all come from an adult who received the AZD1222 COVID-19 vaccine.

The chain carries TRBV5-1 and TRBJ1-4; maybe TRBD1 (6 bases). Trimming pared 2 bases from V and 7 bases from J, leaving 12 bases between. The CDR3 has 14 amino acids. Germline V lookup: CDR1 SGHRS, CDR2 YFSETQ. CDR3: CASSFMDSSEKLFF. CDR3 DNA: TGCGCCAGCAGCTTCATGGACAGCAGTGAAAAACTGTTTTTT.

The chain recombines TRBV3-1 (or the pseudogene TRBV3-2) with TRBJ1-5; D unclear. Germline values: CDR1 LGHDT, CDR2 YNNKEL (reference sequence). This CDR3 spans 14 amino acids. V was clipped by 4 bases and J by 4 bases, with 11 bases between them. The CDR3 nucleotides are TGTGCCAGCAGCCCCGCGGGCTGGAATCAGCCCCAGCATTTT. Its translation is CASSPAGWNQPQHF.

V and J are TRBV5-8 and TRBJ2-7; D possibly corresponds to TRBD2 (7 bases). With 4 bases removed from V and 1 base from J, the gap between germline ends came to 21 bases. CDR1 is SGHTS, CDR2 YDEGEE, per germline. The CDR3 extends over 17 amino acids. CDR3 amino acids: CASSRRGGGPISYEQYF. CDR3 coding DNA: TGTGCCAGCAGCCGCCGTGGGGGGGGGCCAATTTCCTACGAGCAGTACTTC.

The chain recombines TRBV4-2 with TRBJ1-1, with D maybe TRBD1 (5 bases). CDR1 is LGHNA and CDR2 is YNFKEQ in the germline V gene. V dropped 1 base and J dropped 1 base, with 7 bases sitting between them. This CDR3 has 14 residues. The chain's CDR3 is CASSQADRNTEAFF. CDR3 coding DNA: TGTGCCAGCAGCCAAGCCGACAGGAACACTGAAGCTTTCTTT.

The chain carries TRBV27 and TRBJ2-2; no reliable D call. CDR1 MNHEY and CDR2 SMNVEV come from the germline V gene (reference sequence). CDR3 length: 13 residues. V was clipped by 7 bases and J by 0 bases, with 6 bases between them. The CDR3 protein is CASTLSNTGELFF. DNA of the CDR3: TGTGCCAGCACCCTCTCGAACACCGGGGAGCTGTTTTTT.

The CDR3 spells CASSDSKQAAKNIQYF. The CDR3, as DNA: TGTGCCAGCAGTGACTCGAAACAGGCAGCCAAAAACATTCAGTACTTC. The rearrangement links TRBV6-4 to TRBJ2-4; D may be TRBD1 (5 bases). Germline V gene sequence: CDR1 MRHNA, CDR2 SNTAGT. The CDR3 is made up of 16 amino acids. Trimming removed 0 bases at V and 0 bases at J, with 9 bases between.

Here the CDR3 reads CASSLGQGRIGAYEQYF. CDR3 nucleotides: TGTGCCAGCAGCTTAGGGCAAGGAAGGATAGGGGCCTACGAGCAGTACTTC. The gene calls are TRBV7-8 and TRBJ2-7, with D maybe TRBD1 (5 bases). Trimming took 1 base from V and 2 from J, leaving 18 bases between them. The germline V gene has CDR1 SGHVS and CDR2 FQNEAQ. There are 17 residues in the CDR3.

The J gene is TRBJ2-7, the V gene TRBV6-5, with TRBD1 matching over 9 bases. The V gene end was trimmed by 0 bases and the J gene end by 4 bases; junction bases not matched to a gene: 7. The germline V gene has CDR1 MNHEY and CDR2 SVGAGI. This CDR3 region has 16 residues. The CDR3 DNA reads as TGTGCCAGCAGTTACTCGAAGACAGGGGGTTCTTACGAGCAGTACTTC. This encodes CASSYSKTGGSYEQYF.

V and J are TRBV6-4 and TRBJ1-6; 8 bases line up with TRBD1. V shed 0 bases, J shed 9 bases, and the junction held 4 bases outside the gene matches. The CDR3 is made up of 15 amino acids. Germline CDR1 MRHNA, CDR2 SNTAGT. CDR3 region: CASSDSDRVGSPLHF. The CDR3 DNA reads as TGTGCCAGCAGTGACTCGGACAGGGTGGGTTCACCCCTCCACTTT.

This chain connects TRBV4-1 to TRBJ1-5; D not resolved. V lost 7 bases to trimming and J lost 5 bases, with 21 bases between them. The CDR3 is made up of 16 amino acids. The V gene's germline CDR1 is MGHRA and CDR2 YSYEKL. The CDR3 spells CASTREFSQVYQPQHF. CDR3 DNA sequence: TGCGCCAGCACGAGGGAGTTTTCACAAGTCTATCAGCCCCAGCATTTT.

The chain is built from TRBV21-1 and TRBJ2-5; the table calls TRBD1, which could not be checked here. TRBV21-1 is a pseudogene. This CDR3 is 13 amino acids long. The CDR3 is CAGTGQGMETQYF. CDR3 sequence (DNA): TGTGCCGGGACGGGACAGGGAATGGAGACCCAGTACTTC.

The rearrangement uses TRBV7-9 and TRBJ1-6; 7 bases are shared with TRBD1. The CDR3 extends over 15 amino acids. Germline values: CDR1 SEHNR, CDR2 FQNEAQ (reference sequence). The V segment lost 3 bases and the J segment 7 bases; nucleotides outside the gene matches: 6. Here the CDR3 reads CASSLRGQGNSPLHF. CDR3 sequence (DNA): TGTGCCAGCAGCTTGAGGGGGCAAGGGAATTCACCCCTCCACTTT.

This clone was seen once. The J gene is TRBJ2-1, the V gene TRBV27; tentative D call: TRBD1 (6 bases). The CDR3 sequence is 15 residues long. Germline V gives CDR1 MNHEY, CDR2 SMNVEV (reference sequence). Trimming pared 7 bases from V and 6 bases from J, leaving 19 bases between. CDR3 protein: CASTPGHSTLNEQFF. Here the CDR3 DNA reads TGTGCCAGCACCCCGGGACATTCCACCCTCAATGAGCAGTTCTTC.

This chain links TRBV5-1 with TRBJ1-5; D possibly corresponds to TRBD1 (6 bases). The CDR3 is 13 residues long. V was shortened by 4 bases and J by 4 bases, with 9 bases between the two germline ends. Germline CDR1 reads SGHRS; CDR2 reads YFSETQ. In DNA, the CDR3 is TGCGCCAGCAGCGACGGGACAAATCAGCCCCAGCATTTT. Its translation: CASSDGTNQPQHF.